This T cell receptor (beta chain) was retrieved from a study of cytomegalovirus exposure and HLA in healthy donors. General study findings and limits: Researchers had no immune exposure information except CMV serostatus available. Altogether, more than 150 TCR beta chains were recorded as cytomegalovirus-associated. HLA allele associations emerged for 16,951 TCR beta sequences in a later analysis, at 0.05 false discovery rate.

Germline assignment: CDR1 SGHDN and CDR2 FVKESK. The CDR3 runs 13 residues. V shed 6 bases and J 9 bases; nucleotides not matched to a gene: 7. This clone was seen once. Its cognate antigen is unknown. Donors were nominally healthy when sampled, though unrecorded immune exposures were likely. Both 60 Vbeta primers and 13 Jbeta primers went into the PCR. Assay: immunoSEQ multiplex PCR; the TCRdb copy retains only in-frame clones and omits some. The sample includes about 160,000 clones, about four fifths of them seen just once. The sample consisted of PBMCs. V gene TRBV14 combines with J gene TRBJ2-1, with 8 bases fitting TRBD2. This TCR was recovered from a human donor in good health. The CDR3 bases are TGTGCCAGCAGTTCCGGACTAGCTACTGAGCAGTTCTTC. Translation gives CASSSGLATEQFF.